This T cell receptor beta chain is drawn from a study of T cell repertoires in cytomegalovirus infection. Study summary: It was recently identified HLA-C-restricted and well-studied HLA-B-restricted CMV epitopes that the study used.

Broader study findings: Identification of carriers of CMV plus the relevant HLA was performed using cumulative public TCR beta family frequency. Ex vivo, HLA-C-restricted CMV-specific TCR beta clonotypes prevailed over the rest of the response.

This clonotype was recorded a few times. What it binds is not known. Germline V lookup: CDR1 SGHVS, CDR2 FNYEAQ. The CDR3 consists of 16 residues. V lost 3 bases and J lost 2, with 16 bases in between. TCRdb independently ran MiXCR on the reads; one entry per CDR3 protein. The sample holds 50,000 or so distinct CDR3 sequences, about a fifth seen once. The sequencing used CD8+ T cells from cultured PBMCs, collected from culture after CMV antigen stimulation. The chain uses TRBV7-6 and TRBJ1-1, with D uncertain. The receptor was derived from a human donor in good health (CMV status not recorded). Some clones in this sample may be carry-over from other donors' samples. The CDR3 loop reads CASSLQADGPNTEAFF. CDR3 bases: TGTGCCAGCAGCTTGCAGGCGGACGGACCAAACACTGAAGCTTTCTTT.